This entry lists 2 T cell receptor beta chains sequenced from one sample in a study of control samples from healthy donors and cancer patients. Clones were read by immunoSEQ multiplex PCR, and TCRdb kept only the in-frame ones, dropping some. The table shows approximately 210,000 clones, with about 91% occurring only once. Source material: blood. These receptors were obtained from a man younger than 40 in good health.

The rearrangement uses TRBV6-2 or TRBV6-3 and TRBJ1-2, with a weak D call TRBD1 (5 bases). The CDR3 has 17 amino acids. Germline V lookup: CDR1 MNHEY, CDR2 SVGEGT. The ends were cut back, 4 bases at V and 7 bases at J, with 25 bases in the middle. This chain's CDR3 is CASSSPTDSQTMGGYTF. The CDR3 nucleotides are TGTGCCAGCAGTTCCCCTACAGACAGTCAGACAATGGGTGGCTACACCTTC.

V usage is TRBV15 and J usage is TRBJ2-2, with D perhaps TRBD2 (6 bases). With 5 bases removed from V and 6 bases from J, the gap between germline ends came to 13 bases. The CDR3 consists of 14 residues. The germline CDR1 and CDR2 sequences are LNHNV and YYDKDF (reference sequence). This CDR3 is CATSARLVPGELFF. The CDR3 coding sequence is TGTGCCACCAGCGCCCGACTAGTTCCCGGGGAGCTGTTTTTT.